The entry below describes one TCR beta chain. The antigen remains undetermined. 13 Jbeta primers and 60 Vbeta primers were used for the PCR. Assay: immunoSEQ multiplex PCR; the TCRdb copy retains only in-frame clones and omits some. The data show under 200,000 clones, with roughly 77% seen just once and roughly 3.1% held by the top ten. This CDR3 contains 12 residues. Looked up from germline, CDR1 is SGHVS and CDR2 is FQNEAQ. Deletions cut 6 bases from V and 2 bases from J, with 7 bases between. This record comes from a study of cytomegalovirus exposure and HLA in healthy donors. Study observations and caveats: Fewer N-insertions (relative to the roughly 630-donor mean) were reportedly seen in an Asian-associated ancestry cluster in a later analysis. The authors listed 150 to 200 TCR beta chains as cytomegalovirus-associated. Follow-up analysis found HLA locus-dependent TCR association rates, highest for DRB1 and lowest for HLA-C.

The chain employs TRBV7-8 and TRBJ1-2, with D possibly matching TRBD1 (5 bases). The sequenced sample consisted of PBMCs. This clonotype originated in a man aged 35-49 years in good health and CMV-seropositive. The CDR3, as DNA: TGTGCCAGCAGTGCAGGGAACTATGGCTACACCTTC. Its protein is CASSAGNYGYTF.